These T cell receptor beta chains were read from a single sample in a study of vaccination effects on CD4 cells after COVID-19. Antigens of these TCRs are unknown. Libraries were prepared by immunoSEQ multiplex PCR; TCRdb keeps only in-frame clonotypes and omits some of them. The top ten clones hold roughly 2.2% of a sample with approximately 66,000 clones, less than 85% of them seen once. Here the sequenced sample was CD4+ T cells from PBMCs cultured without peptide, taken after COVID-19 vaccination. These receptors were taken from a human donor who received a COVID-19 vaccine. Both conserved end residues are part of each CDR3. Each record gives: J gene, V gene, D gene, clone size, CDR3 protein, CDR3 DNA. The D gene is left open where the match is weak. The size entry is marked missing in some rows and otherwise reads once, few, many or a size class.

>TRBJ1-1|TRBV3-1/TRBV3-2|TRBD1|once
CASSQVGQGNTEAFF
TGTGCCAGCAGCCAGGTGGGACAGGGCAACACTGAAGCTTTCTTT
>TRBJ1-5|TRBV5-8|NA|NA
CASSLLLEFYSNQPQHF
TGTGCCAGCAGCTTGTTGCTAGAGTTTTATAGCAATCAGCCCCAGCATTTT
>TRBJ1-2|TRBV4-3|NA|NA
CASSLNSGDGYTF
TGCGCCAGCAGCCTTAACTCAGGGGATGGCTACACCTTC
>TRBJ1-4|TRBV4-1|NA|few
CASSHSRGSDEKLFF
TGCGCCAGCAGCCACTCCCGGGGGTCTGATGAAAAACTGTTTTTT
>TRBJ2-5|TRBV5-1|TRBD1|few
CASSPGQQETQYF
TGCGCCAGCAGCCCGGGACAGCAAGAGACCCAGTACTTC
>TRBJ1-4|TRBV5-1|NA|NA
CASSLGGVSAEKLFF
TGCGCCAGCAGCTTGGGGGGAGTGTCAGCGGAAAAACTGTTTTTT
>TRBJ2-3|TRBV5-4|NA|NA
CASSLTGGGTDTQYF
TGTGCCAGCAGCTTGACAGGGGGGGGCACAGATACGCAGTATTTT
>TRBJ2-2|TRBV19|NA|NA
CASSIRAANTGELFF
TGTGCCAGTAGTATAAGGGCAGCGAACACCGGGGAGCTGTTTTTT
>TRBJ1-1|TRBV30|NA|NA
CAWIGTGGRTEAFF
TGTGCCTGGATCGGAACGGGGGGGAGAACTGAAGCTTTCTTT
>TRBJ1-4|TRBV19|NA|NA
CASMNLRGGEKLFF
TGTGCCAGTATGAACCTCCGGGGGGGTGAAAAACTGTTTTTT
>TRBJ2-1|TRBV7-2|TRBD2|NA
CASRPSGDRSYNEQFF
TGTGCCAGCAGACCTAGCGGGGATCGTTCCTACAATGAGCAGTTCTTC
>TRBJ1-3|TRBV9|NA|NA
CASSVGGTDLSGNTIYF
TGTGCCAGCAGCGTCGGGGGGACGGACCTCTCTGGAAACACCATATATTTT
>TRBJ2-2|TRBV7-8|NA|NA
CASSLGSSTNTGELFF
TGTGCCAGCAGCTTAGGCAGCTCAACGAACACCGGGGAGCTGTTTTTT
>TRBJ2-1|TRBV30|NA|NA
CAWRIPGTRNEQFF
TGTGCCTGGAGAATACCCGGGACGAGGAATGAGCAGTTCTTC
>TRBJ1-1|TRBV10-3|NA|NA
CAIRPELNTEAFF
TGTGCCATCCGGCCAGAATTGAACACTGAAGCTTTCTTT
>TRBJ2-3|TRBV5-1|TRBD1|NA
CASSQGQGTSTDTQYF
TGCGCCAGCAGCCAAGGACAGGGGACTAGCACAGATACGCAGTATTTT
>TRBJ2-5|TRBV12-5|NA|NA
CASGPGYQETQYF
TGTGCTAGTGGGCCGGGCTACCAAGAGACCCAGTACTTC
>TRBJ1-5|TRBV19|NA|once
CASSAKTMDQPQHF
TGTGCCAGTAGTGCTAAGACGATGGATCAGCCCCAGCATTTT
>TRBJ1-6|TRBV28|NA|NA
CASSFPRTGNSPLHF
TGTGCCAGCAGTTTTCCCAGGACGGGTAATTCACCCCTCCACTTT
>TRBJ1-3|TRBV6-2/TRBV6-3|NA|NA
CASSYSAPNTIYF
TGTGCCAGCAGTTACTCGGCGCCAAACACCATATATTTT
>TRBJ1-4|TRBV4-1|TRBD1|few
CASKNIGQALREKLFF
TGCGCCAGCAAGAATATCGGACAGGCCCTTCGGGAAAAACTGTTTTTT
>TRBJ2-4|TRBV5-1|TRBD1|NA
CASSSGQGASKNIQYF
TGCGCCAGCAGCTCGGGACAGGGGGCGTCCAAAAACATTCAGTACTTC
>TRBJ2-2|TRBV6-2/TRBV6-3|TRBD1|once
CASSGQGFVTGELFF
TGTGCCAGCAGCGGACAGGGCTTCGTAACCGGGGAGCTGTTTTTT
>TRBJ1-6|TRBV30|NA|few
CASQGGSYNSPLHF
TGTGCCTCCCAGGGAGGGTCCTATAATTCACCCCTCCACTTT
>TRBJ1-4|TRBV19|NA|NA
CASNQREGGRGKLFF
TGTGCCAGTAACCAGAGAGAGGGGGGCCGAGGAAAACTGTTTTTT
>TRBJ2-5|TRBV5-1|TRBD2|NA
CASSFGLAGETQYF
TGCGCCAGCAGCTTTGGACTAGCCGGGGAGACCCAGTACTTC